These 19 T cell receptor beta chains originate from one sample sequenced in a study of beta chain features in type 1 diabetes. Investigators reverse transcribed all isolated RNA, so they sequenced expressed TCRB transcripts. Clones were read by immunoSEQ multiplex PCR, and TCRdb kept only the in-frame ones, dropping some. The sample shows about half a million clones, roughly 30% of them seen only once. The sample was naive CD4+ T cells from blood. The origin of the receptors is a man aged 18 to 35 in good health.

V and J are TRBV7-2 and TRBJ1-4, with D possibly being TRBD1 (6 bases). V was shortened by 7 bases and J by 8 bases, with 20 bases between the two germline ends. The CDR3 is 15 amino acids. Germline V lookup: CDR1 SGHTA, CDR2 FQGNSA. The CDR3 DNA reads TGTGCCAGCACCCCAGTGGGACAAGTGGAGGAAAAACTGTTTTTT. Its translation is CASTPVGQVEEKLFF.

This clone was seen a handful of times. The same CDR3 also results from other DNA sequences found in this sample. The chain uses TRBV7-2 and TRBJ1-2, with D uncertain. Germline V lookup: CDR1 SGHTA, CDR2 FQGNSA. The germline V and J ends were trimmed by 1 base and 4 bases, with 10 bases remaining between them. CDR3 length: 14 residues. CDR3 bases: TGTGCCAGCAGCTTAGTCGCAGGATCCTATGGCTACACCTTC. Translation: CASSLVAGSYGYTF. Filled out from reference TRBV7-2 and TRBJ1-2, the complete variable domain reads GAGVSQSPSNKVTEKGKDVELRCDPISGHTALYWYRQSLGQGLEFLIYFQGNSAPDKSGLPSDRFSAERTGGSVSTLTIQRTQQEDSAVYLCASSLVAGSYGYTFGSGTRLTVV.

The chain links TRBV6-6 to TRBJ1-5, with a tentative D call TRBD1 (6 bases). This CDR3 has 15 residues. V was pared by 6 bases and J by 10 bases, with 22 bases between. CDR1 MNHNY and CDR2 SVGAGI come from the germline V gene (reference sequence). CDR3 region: CASSNSGQLISPQHF. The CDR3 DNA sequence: TGTGCCAGCAGCAACTCCGGACAGTTAATCAGCCCCCAGCATTTT.

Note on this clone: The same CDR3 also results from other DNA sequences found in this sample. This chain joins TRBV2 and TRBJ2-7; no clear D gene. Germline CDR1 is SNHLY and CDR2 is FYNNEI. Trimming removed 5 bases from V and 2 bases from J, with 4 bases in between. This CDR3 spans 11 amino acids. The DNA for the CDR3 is TGTGCCAGCAGTTACACCTACGAGCAGTACTTC. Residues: CASSYTYEQYF.

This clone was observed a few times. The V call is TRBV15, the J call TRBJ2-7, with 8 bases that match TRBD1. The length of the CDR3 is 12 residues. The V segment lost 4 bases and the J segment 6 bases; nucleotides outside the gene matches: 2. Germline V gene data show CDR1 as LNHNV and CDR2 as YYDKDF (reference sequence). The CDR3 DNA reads TGTGCCACCAGCATCGGACAGGGCGAGCAGTACTTC. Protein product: CATSIGQGEQYF.

The CDR3 region is CASSLRGGGTYEQYF. The CDR3 nucleotides are TGTGCCAGCAGCTTAAGAGGCGGGGGGACCTACGAGCAGTACTTC. The V and J genes are TRBV7-6 and TRBJ2-7, with 8 bases aligning to TRBD2. Germline CDR1 reads SGHVS; CDR2 reads FNYEAQ. V lost 2 bases and J lost 2; bases outside the gene matches: 5. The length of the CDR3 is 15 residues.

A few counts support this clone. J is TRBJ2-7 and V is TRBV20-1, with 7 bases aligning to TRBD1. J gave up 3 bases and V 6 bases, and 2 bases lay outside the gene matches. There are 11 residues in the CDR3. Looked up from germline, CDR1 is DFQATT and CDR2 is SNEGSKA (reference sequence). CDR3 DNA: TGCAGTGCGGGACAGAGCTACGAGCAGTACTTC. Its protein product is CSAGQSYEQYF.

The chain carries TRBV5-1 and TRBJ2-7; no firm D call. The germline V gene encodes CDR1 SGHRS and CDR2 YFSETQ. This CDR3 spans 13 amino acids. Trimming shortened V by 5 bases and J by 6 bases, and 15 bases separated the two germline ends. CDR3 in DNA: TGCGCCAGCAGGGTAGCAGGATCGGGCGAGCAGTACTTC. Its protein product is CASRVAGSGEQYF.

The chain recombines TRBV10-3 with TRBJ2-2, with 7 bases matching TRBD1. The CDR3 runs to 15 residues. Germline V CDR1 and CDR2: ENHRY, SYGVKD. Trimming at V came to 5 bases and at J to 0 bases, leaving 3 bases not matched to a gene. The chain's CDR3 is CAISTGTANTGELFF. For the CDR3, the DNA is TGTGCCATCAGTACCGGGACAGCGAACACCGGGGAGCTGTTTTTT.

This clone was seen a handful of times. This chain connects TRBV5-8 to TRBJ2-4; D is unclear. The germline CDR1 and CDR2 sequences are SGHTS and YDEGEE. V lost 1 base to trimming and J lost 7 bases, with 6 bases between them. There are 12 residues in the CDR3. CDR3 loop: CASSLNINIQYF. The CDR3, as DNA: TGTGCCAGCAGCTTGAACATCAACATTCAGTACTTC.

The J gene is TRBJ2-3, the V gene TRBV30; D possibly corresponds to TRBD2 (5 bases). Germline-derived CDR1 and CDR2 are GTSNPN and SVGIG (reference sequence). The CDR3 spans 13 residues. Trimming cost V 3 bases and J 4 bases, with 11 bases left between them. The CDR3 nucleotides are TGTGCCTGGAGCAGACTATTAGCAGATACGCAGTATTTT. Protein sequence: CAWSRLLADTQYF.

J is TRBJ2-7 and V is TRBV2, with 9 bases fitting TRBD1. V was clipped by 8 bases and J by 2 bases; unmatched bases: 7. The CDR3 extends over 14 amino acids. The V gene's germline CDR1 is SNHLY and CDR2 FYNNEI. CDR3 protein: CASAGQGNTYEQYF. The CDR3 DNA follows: TGTGCCAGCGCAGGACAGGGGAACACCTACGAGCAGTACTTC.

The CDR3 here is CASSSTSGRTGANVLTF. As DNA, the CDR3 is TGTGCCAGCAGCTCGACTAGCGGGAGGACTGGGGCCAACGTCCTGACTTTC. J is TRBJ2-6 and V is TRBV7-2; TRBD2 matches at 13 bases. The CDR3 spans 17 residues. CDR1 and CDR2 from the germline V gene are SGHTA and FQGNSA. The junction had 2 bases not matched to a gene; V was cut back by 4 bases and J by 2 bases.

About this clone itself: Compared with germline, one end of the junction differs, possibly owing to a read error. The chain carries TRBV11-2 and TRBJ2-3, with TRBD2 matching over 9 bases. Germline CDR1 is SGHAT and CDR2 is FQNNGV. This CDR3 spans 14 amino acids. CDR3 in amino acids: CASNLAGAPDTQYF. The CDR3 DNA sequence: TGTGCCAGCAACTTAGCGGGAGCCCCAGATACGCAGTATTTT.

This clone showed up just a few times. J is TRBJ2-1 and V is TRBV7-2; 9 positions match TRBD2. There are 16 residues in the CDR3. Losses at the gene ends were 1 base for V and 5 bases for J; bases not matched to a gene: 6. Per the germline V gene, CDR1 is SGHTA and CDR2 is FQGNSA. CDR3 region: CASSLGIAGGDNEQFF. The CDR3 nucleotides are TGTGCCAGCAGCTTAGGGATCGCGGGAGGGGACAATGAGCAGTTCTTC.

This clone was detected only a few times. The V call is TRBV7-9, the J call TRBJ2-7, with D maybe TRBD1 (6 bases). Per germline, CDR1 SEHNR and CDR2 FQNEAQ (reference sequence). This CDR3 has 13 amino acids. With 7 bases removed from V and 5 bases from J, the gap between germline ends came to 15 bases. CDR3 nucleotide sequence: TGTGCCAGCACCAGAGGACAGTATAACGAGCAGTACTTC. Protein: CASTRGQYNEQYF.

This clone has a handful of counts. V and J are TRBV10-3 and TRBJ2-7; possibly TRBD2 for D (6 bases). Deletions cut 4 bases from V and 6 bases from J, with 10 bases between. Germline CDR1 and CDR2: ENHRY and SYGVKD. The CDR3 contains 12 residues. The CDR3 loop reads CAISALASEQYF. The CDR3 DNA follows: TGTGCCATCAGTGCCCTAGCGTCCGAGCAGTACTTC.

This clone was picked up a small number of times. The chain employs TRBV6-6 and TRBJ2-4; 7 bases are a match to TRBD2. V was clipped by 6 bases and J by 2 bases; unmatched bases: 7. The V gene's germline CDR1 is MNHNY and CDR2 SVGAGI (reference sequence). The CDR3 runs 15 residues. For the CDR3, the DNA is TGTGCCAGCAGGCCGGGAGGACCTACCAAAAACATTCAGTACTTC. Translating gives CASRPGGPTKNIQYF.

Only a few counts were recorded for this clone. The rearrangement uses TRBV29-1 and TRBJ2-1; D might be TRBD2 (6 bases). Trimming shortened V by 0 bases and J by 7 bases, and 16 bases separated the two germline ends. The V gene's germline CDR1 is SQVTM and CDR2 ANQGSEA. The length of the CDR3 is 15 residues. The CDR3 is CSVEDRRGPTNEQFF. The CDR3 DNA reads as TGCAGCGTTGAAGATCGGAGGGGCCCCACTAATGAGCAGTTCTTC.